The sequence of this T cell receptor beta chain was determined in a study of blood T cell repertoires in COVID-19. TCRdb keeps only in-frame clones here, not all; method: immunoSEQ multiplex PCR. The sample has some 100,000 clones; about 91% are singletons. Trimming at V came to 2 bases and at J to 3 bases, leaving 8 bases not matched to a gene. Germline CDR1 MNHEY, CDR2 SVGEGT. The CDR3 is 17 residues long. The specimen was peripheral blood. V and J are TRBV6-2 or TRBV6-3 and TRBJ2-3; 10 positions agree with TRBD2. The origin of this receptor is a human donor in a cohort sampled during active COVID-19. The CDR3 coding sequence is TGTGCCAGCAGTTACGCCACTAGCGGGAAAACTACAGATACGCAGTATTTT. Amino acid sequence: CASSYATSGKTTDTQYF.